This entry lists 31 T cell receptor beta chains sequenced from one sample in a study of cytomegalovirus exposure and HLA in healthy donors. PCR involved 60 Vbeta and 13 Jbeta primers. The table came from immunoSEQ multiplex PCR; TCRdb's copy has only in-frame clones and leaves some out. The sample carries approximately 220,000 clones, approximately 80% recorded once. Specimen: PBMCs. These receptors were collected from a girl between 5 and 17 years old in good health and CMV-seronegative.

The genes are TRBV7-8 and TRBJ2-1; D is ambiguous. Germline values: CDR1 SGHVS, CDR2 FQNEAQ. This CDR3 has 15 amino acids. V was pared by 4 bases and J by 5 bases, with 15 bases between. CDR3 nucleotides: TGTGCCAGCAGCTCAACTTCGGTCGTCGACAATGAGCAGTTCTTC. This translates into CASSSTSVVDNEQFF.

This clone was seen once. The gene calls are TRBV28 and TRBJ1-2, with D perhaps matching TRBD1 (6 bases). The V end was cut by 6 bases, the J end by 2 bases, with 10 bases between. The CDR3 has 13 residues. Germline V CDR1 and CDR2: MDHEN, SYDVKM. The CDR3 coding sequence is TGTGCCAGCAGCAAGGGACAAAACTATGGCTACACCTTC. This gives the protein CASSKGQNYGYTF.

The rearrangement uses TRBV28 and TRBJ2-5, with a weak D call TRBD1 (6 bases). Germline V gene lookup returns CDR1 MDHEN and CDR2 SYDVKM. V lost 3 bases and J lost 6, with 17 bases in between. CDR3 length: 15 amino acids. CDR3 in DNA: TGTGCCAGCAGTTTTGTGCAGGGCAGGGGAAAGACCCAGTACTTC. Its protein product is CASSFVQGRGKTQYF. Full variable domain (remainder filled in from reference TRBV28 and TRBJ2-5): DVKVTQSSRYLVKRTGEKVFLECVQDMDHENMFWYRQDPGLGLRLIYFSYDVKMKEKGDIPEGYSVSREKKERFSLILESASTNQTSMYLCASSFVQGRGKTQYFGPGTRLLVL.

DNA of the CDR3: TGTGCCAGCGGAAGGGCAGGGTATGGCTACACCTTC. Residues: CASGRAGYGYTF. The V and J genes are TRBV6-1 and TRBJ1-2; weak D call: TRBD1 (5 bases). CDR1 is MNHNS and CDR2 is SASEGT in the germline V gene. Trimming removed 8 bases from V and 5 bases from J, with 12 bases in between. The CDR3 has 12 residues.

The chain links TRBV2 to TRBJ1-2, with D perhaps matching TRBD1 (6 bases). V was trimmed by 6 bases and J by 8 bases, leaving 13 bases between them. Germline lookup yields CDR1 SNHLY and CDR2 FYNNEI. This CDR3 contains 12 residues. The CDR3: CASSTGTKGYTF. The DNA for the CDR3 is TGTGCCAGCAGCACAGGGACGAAAGGCTACACCTTC.

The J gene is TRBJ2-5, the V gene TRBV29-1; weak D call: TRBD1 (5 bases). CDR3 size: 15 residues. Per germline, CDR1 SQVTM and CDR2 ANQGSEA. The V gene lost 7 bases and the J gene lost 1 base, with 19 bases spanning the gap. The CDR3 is CSALGAVHAQETQYF. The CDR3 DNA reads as TGCAGCGCTTTAGGGGCGGTTCACGCCCAAGAGACCCAGTACTTC.

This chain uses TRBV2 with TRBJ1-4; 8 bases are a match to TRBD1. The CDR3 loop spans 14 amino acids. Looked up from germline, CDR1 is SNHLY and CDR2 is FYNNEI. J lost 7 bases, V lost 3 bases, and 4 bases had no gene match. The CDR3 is CASSDRGQGEKLFF. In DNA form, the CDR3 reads TGTGCCAGCAGTGACAGGGGGCAAGGTGAAAAACTGTTTTTT.

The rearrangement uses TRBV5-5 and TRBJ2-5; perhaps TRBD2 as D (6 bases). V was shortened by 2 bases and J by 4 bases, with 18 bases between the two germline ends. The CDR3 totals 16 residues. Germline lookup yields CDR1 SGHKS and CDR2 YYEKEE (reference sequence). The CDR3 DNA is TGTGCCAGCAGCTTATGGGACTTCAAACCGGGAGAGACCCAGTACTTC. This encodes CASSLWDFKPGETQYF.

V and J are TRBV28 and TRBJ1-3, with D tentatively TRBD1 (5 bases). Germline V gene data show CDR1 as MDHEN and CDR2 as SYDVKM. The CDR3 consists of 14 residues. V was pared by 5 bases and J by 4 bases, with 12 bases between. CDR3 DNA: TGTGCCAGCAGTGTAGCTGGGGCCGGAAACACCATATATTTT. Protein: CASSVAGAGNTIYF. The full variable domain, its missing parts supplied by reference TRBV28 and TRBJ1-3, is DVKVTQSSRYLVKRTGEKVFLECVQDMDHENMFWYRQDPGLGLRLIYFSYDVKMKEKGDIPEGYSVSREKKERFSLILESASTNQTSMYLCASSVAGAGNTIYFGEGSWLTVV.

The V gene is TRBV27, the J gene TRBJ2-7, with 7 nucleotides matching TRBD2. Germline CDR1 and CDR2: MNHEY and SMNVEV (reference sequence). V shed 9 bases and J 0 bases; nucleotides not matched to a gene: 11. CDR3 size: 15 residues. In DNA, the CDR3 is TGTGCCAGTTGTCCTACTAGCGCCCCCTCCTACGAGCAGTACTTC. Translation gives CASCPTSAPSYEQYF.

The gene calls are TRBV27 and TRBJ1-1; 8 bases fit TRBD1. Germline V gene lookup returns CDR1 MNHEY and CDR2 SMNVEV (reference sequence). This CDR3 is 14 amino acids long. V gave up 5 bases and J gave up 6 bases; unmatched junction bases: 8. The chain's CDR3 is CASSITGGSSEAFF. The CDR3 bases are TGTGCCAGCAGTATTACAGGGGGAAGTTCTGAAGCTTTCTTT.

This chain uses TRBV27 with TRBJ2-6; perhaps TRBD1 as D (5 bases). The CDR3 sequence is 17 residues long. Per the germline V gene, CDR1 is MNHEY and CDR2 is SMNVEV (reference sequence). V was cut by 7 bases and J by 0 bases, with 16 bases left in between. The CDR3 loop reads CASTYPTATSGANVLTF. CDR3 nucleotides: TGTGCCAGCACCTACCCGACAGCCACCTCTGGGGCCAACGTCCTGACTTTC.

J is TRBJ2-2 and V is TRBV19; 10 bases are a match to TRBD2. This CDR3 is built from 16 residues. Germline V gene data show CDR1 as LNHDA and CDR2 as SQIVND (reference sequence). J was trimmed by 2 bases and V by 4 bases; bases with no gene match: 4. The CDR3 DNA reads TGTGCCAGTAGTAAGAGCGGGGGGGTAAACACCGGGGAGCTGTTTTTT. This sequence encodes CASSKSGGVNTGELFF. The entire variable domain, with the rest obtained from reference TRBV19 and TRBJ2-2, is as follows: DGGITQSPKYLFRKEGQNVTLSCEQNLNHDAMYWYRQDPGQGLRLIYYSQIVNDFQKGDIAEGYSVSREKKESFPLTVTSAQKNPTAFYLCASSKSGGVNTGELFFGEGSRLTVL.

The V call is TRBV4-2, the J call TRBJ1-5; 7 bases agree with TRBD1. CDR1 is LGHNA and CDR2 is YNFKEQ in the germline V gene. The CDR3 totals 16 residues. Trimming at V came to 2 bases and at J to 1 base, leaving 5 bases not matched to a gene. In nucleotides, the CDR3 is TGTGCCAGCAGCCAACACACAGGGGAGAGCAATCAGCCCCAGCATTTT. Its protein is CASSQHTGESNQPQHF.

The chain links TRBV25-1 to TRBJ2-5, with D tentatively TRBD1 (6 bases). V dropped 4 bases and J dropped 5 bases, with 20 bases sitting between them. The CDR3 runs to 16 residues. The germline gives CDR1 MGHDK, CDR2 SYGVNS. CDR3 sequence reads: CASSVGSGATGETQYF. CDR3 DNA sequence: TGTGCCAGCAGTGTCGGATCAGGGGCTACGGGGGAGACCCAGTACTTC.

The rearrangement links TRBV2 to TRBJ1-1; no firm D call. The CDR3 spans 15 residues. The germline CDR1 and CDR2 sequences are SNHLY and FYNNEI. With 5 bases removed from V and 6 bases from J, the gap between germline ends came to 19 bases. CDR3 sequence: CASSSTLTVVAEAFF. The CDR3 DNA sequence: TGTGCCAGCAGTAGTACCCTTACTGTGGTGGCTGAAGCTTTCTTT.

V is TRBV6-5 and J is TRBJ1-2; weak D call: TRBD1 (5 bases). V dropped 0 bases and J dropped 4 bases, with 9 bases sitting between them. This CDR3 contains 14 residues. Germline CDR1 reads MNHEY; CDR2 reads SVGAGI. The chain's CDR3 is CASSYSPGGYGYTF. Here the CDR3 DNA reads TGTGCCAGCAGTTACTCCCCGGGGGGCTATGGCTACACCTTC.

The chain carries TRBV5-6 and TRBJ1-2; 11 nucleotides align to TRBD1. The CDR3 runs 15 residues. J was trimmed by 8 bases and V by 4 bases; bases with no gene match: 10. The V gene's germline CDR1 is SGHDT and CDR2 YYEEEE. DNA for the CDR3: TGTGCCAGCAGCCCCCTCGGGACAGGGGGTAACGGCTACACCTTC. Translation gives CASSPLGTGGNGYTF.

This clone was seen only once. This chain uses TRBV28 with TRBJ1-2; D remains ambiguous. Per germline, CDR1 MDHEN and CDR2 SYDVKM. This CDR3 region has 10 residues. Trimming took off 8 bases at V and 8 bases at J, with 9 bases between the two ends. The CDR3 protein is CASWRQGYTF. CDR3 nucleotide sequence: TGTGCCAGCTGGCGGCAGGGCTACACCTTC.

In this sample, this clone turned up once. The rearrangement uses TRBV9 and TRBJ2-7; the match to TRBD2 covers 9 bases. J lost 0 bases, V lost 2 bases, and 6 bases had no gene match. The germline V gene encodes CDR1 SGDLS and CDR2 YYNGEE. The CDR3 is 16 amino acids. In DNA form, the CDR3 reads TGTGCCAGCAGCGTCTCGGCGGGGGGGAGCTCCTACGAGCAGTACTTC. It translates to CASSVSAGGSSYEQYF.

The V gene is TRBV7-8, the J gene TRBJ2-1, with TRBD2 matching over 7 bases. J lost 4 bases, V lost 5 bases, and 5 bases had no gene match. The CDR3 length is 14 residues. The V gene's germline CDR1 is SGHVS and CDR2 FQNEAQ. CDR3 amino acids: CASSPRLAYNEQFF. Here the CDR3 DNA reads TGTGCCAGCAGCCCAAGACTAGCTTACAATGAGCAGTTCTTC.

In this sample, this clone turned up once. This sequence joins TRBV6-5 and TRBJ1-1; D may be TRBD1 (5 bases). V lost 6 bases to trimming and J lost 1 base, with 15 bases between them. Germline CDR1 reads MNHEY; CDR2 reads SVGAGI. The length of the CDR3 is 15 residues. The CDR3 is CASRGDWYSNTEAFF. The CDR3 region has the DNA TGTGCCAGCAGGGGGGACTGGTACTCGAACACTGAAGCTTTCTTT.

CDR3 coding DNA: TGTGCCTGCCAGGGGGCATTTAATGAAAAACTGTTTTTT. Amino acid sequence: CACQGAFNEKLFF. The gene calls are TRBV30 and TRBJ1-4, with 8 bases aligning to TRBD1. Germline V gene data show CDR1 as GTSNPN and CDR2 as SVGIG (reference sequence). Unmatched junction bases numbered 4, after V lost 6 bases and J lost 4 bases. The CDR3 length is 13 residues.

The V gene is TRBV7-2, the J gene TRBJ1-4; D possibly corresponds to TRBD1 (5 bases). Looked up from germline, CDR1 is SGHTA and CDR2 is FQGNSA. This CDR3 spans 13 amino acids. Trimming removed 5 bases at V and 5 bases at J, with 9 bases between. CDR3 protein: CASSPDRNEKLFF. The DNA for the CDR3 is TGTGCCAGCAGCCCCGACAGAAATGAAAAACTGTTTTTT.

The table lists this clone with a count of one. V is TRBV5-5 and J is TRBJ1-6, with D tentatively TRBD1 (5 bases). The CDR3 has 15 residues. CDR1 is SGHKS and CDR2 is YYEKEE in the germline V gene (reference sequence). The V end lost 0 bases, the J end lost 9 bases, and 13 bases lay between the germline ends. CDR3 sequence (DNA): TGTGCCAGCAGCTTGGTTCACAGGTTTGGTTCACCCCTCCACTTT. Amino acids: CASSLVHRFGSPLHF. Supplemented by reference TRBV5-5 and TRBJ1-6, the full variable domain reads DAGVTQSPTHLIKTRGQQVTLRCSPISGHKSVSWYQQVLGQGPQFIFQYYEKEERGRGNFPDRFSARQFPNYSSELNVNALLLGDSALYLCASSLVHRFGSPLHFGNGTRLTVT.

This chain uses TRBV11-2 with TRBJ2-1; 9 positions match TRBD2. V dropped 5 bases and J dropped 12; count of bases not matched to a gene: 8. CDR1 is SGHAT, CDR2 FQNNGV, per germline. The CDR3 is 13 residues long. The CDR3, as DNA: TGTGCCAGCAGCCTCGAATATAGCGGGAGGCAGTTCTTC. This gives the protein CASSLEYSGRQFF. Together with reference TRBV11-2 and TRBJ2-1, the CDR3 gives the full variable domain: EAGVAQSPRYKIIEKRQSVAFWCNPISGHATLYWYQQILGQGPKLLIQFQNNGVVDDSQLPKDRFSAERLKGVDSTLKIQPAKLEDSAVYLCASSLEYSGRQFFGPGTRLTVL.

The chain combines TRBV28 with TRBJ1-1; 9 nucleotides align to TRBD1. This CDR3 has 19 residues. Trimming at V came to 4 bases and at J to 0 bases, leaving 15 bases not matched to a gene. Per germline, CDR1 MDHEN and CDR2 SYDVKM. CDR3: CASSSGTGLPPALNTEAFF. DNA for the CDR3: TGTGCCAGCAGTTCCGGGACAGGGTTACCACCGGCCCTGAACACTGAAGCTTTCTTT.

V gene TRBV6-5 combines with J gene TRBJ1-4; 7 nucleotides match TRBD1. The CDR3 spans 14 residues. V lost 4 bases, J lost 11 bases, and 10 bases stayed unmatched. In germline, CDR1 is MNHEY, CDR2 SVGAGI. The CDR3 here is CASSFRTGLKKLFF. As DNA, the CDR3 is TGTGCCAGCAGTTTCAGGACAGGCTTAAAGAAACTGTTTTTT.

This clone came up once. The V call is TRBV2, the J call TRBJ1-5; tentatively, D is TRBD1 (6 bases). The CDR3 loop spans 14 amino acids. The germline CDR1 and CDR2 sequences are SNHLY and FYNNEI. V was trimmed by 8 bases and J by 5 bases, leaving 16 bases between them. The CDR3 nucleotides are TGTGCCAGCTGCTGGACAGTCAACGATCAGCCCCAGCATTTT. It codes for CASCWTVNDQPQHF. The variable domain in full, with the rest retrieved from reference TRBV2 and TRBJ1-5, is EPEVTQTPSHQVTQMGQEVILRCVPISNHLYFYWYRQILGQKVEFLVSFYNNEISEKSEIFDDQFSVERPDGSNFTLKIRSTKLEDSAMYFCASCWTVNDQPQHFGDGTRLSIL.

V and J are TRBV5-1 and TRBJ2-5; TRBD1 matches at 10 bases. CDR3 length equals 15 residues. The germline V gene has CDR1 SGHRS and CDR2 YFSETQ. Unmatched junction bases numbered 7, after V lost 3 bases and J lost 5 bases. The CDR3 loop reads CASSSGQGIRETQYF. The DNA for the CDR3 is TGCGCCAGCAGCTCGGGACAGGGGATCCGGGAGACCCAGTACTTC.

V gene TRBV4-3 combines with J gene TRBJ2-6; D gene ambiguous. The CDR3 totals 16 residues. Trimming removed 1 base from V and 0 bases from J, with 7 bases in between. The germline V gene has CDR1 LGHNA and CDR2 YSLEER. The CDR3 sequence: CASSQAHNSGANVLTF. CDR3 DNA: TGCGCCAGCAGCCAAGCGCACAACTCTGGGGCCAACGTCCTGACTTTC.